The 29 T cell receptor beta chains given below trace back to one sample, sequenced in a study of molecular identifiers for immune sequencing clone quantification. TCRdb re-called the PCR reads with MiXCR, one entry per CDR3 protein. The sample lists more than 450,000 distinct CDR3 sequences; less than 30% were seen once. The sequencing input was naive CD8+ T cells from blood, with Jurkat cell RNA spiked in. Specified subset: FACS-sorted CD8+CD4-CCR7+CD45RA+ naive T cells. These receptors were obtained from a human donor in good health. Some libraries in this study had Jurkat cell RNA spiked in.

The rearrangement joins TRBV28 to TRBJ2-7, with D possibly TRBD1 on 6 matching bases. CDR3 length equals 15 residues. The V end was cut by 3 bases, the J end by 0 bases, with 12 bases between. Looked up from germline, CDR1 is MDHEN and CDR2 is SYDVKM. The CDR3 DNA reads TGTGCCAGCAGTTTTTCGACAGGACCCTCCTACGAGCAGTACTTC. It translates to CASSFSTGPSYEQYF.

About this clonotype itself: A single base separates this from a much larger clone, so it may be a read error. The chain links TRBV7-3 to TRBJ2-5, with 7 bases matching TRBD1. The CDR3 runs 15 residues. Germline-derived CDR1 and CDR2 are SGHTA and FQGTGA. The DNA of the CDR3 is TGTGCCAGCAGCTTATCGGGACAGCTCCAAGGGACCCAGTACTTC. It translates to CASSLSGQLQGTQYF.

J is TRBJ1-1 and V is TRBV30; the D is unclear. Germline V gene lookup returns CDR1 GTSNPN and CDR2 SVGIG (reference sequence). The CDR3 length is 14 residues. Trimming cost V 1 base and J 3 bases, with 12 bases left between them. CDR3 in amino acids: CAWSGEVSDTEAFF. CDR3 bases: TGTGCCTGGAGTGGCGAAGTATCCGACACTGAAGCTTTCTTT. The full variable domain, completed using reference TRBV30 and TRBJ1-1, is SQTIHQWPATLVQPVGSPLSLECTVEGTSNPNLYWYRQAAGRGLQLLFYSVGIGQISSEVPQNLSASRPQDRQFILSSKKLLLSDSGFYLCAWSGEVSDTEAFFGQGTRLTVV.

The gene calls are TRBV7-2 and TRBJ2-7; D is possibly TRBD2 (6 bases). V was trimmed by 0 bases and J by 4 bases, leaving 13 bases between them. The CDR3 is made up of 15 amino acids. In germline, CDR1 is SGHTA, CDR2 FQGNSA. In DNA form, the CDR3 reads TGTGCCAGCAGCTTAGCGCGGGACTTTCGATACGAGCAGTACTTC. Translating gives CASSLARDFRYEQYF.

The chain links TRBV21-1 to TRBJ1-1; the D segment call TRBD1 is taken from the table without a DNA check. TRBV21-1 is a pseudogene segment. CDR3 length: 20 amino acids. CDR3 protein: CASLYRGQGVYRSKNTEAFF. DNA for the CDR3: TGTGCCAGCCTTTACAGGGGACAGGGCGTTTATAGGTCTAAGAACACTGAAGCTTTCTTT.

This clonotype was detected ten times or more. The chain joins TRBV20-1 to TRBJ1-1, with D tentatively TRBD1 (5 bases). V lost 0 bases and J 4 bases, leaving 9 bases between the germline ends. CDR1 is DFQATT, CDR2 SNEGSKA, per germline (reference sequence). The CDR3 spans 13 residues. The CDR3 region is CSAREYQGTEAFF. CDR3 sequence (DNA): TGCAGTGCTAGAGAGTATCAGGGCACTGAAGCTTTCTTT.

The rearrangement links TRBV12-3 or TRBV12-4 to TRBJ1-1; D unclear. V was cut by 6 bases and J by 0 bases, with 11 bases left in between. This CDR3 region has 14 residues. CDR3 sequence reads: CASSTQLLNTEAFF. CDR3 DNA: TGTGCCAGCAGCACTCAACTATTGAACACTGAAGCTTTCTTT.

This clonotype was recorded at least ten times. The V gene is TRBV6-5, the J gene TRBJ2-1, with D tentatively TRBD2 (6 bases). The germline V gene encodes CDR1 MNHEY and CDR2 SVGAGI. There are 15 residues in the CDR3. Trimming took off 4 bases at V and 7 bases at J, with 17 bases between the two ends. In nucleotides, the CDR3 is TGTGCCAGCAGTTTGGGACTGGGAGGTCTGAATGAGCAGTTCTTC. Its translation is CASSLGLGGLNEQFF.

For this clonotype: One base away lies a much larger clone, so this may be a sequencing read error. The chain couples TRBV4-3 to TRBJ2-4; TRBD1 agrees at 8 bases. The germline V gene encodes CDR1 LGHNA and CDR2 YSLEER. Trimming at V came to 4 bases and at J to 7 bases, leaving 3 bases not matched to a gene. The CDR3 is 13 residues long. In DNA, the CDR3 is TGCGCCAGCAGCCTAGACAGGGGTAACATTCAGTACTTC. Protein: CASSLDRGNIQYF.

This clonotype was counted a few times. V is TRBV20-1 and J is TRBJ1-4, with 8 bases lining up with TRBD1. The V gene's germline CDR1 is DFQATT and CDR2 SNEGSKA (reference sequence). J was trimmed by 6 bases and V by 0 bases; bases with no gene match: 3. The CDR3 covers 14 residues. The CDR3 sequence: CSARDQQGDEKLFF. Written as DNA, the CDR3 is TGCAGTGCTAGAGATCAACAGGGGGATGAAAAACTGTTTTTT.

This clonotype occurred many times. The chain carries TRBV6-2 or TRBV6-3 and TRBJ1-1; D perhaps matches TRBD1 (5 bases). V was clipped by 4 bases and J by 5 bases, with 5 bases between them. Germline V CDR1 and CDR2: MNHEY, SVGEGT. CDR3 length: 11 amino acids. The CDR3 DNA follows: TGTGCCAGCAGTTGGGGGACTGAAGCTTTCTTT. Encoded protein: CASSWGTEAFF.

This clonotype was recorded a few times. V usage is TRBV7-6 and J usage is TRBJ2-3; 13 bases fit TRBD2. Looked up from germline, CDR1 is SGHVS and CDR2 is FNYEAQ. The CDR3 runs 17 residues. V lost 5 bases and J lost 2; bases outside the gene matches: 7. The CDR3 protein is CASSPSLAGGNTDTQYF. CDR3 DNA sequence: TGTGCCAGCAGCCCCTCACTAGCGGGGGGGAACACAGATACGCAGTATTTT. Looking up the rest from reference TRBV7-6 and TRBJ2-3 gives the full variable domain: GAGVSQSPRYKVTKRGQDVALRCDPISGHVSLYWYRQALGQGPEFLTYFNYEAQQDKSGLPNDRFSAERPEGSISTLTIQRTEQRDSAMYRCASSPSLAGGNTDTQYFGPGTRLTVL.

This clonotype was recorded once. The CDR3 loop is CATSDFTGYNEQFF. CDR3 bases: TGTGCCACCAGTGACTTCACAGGGTACAATGAGCAGTTCTTC. J is TRBJ2-1 and V is TRBV24-1; a possible D gene is TRBD1 (6 bases). Trimming took 4 bases from V and 4 from J, leaving 10 bases between them. The CDR3 is 14 residues long. Germline assignment: CDR1 KGHDR and CDR2 SFDVKD.

Details on this clonotype: One junction end disagrees with the germline gene, perhaps due to a read error. The V and J genes are TRBV10-3 and TRBJ2-7; D unresolved. The CDR3 loop spans 15 amino acids. Germline V gene lookup returns CDR1 ENHRY and CDR2 SYGVKD. This chain's CDR3 is CAISDAGPVPHEQCF. The CDR3 nucleotides are TGTGCCATCAGTGACGCCGGGCCCGTTCCCCACGAGCAGTGCTTC.

The chain links TRBV12-3 or TRBV12-4 to TRBJ2-2, with TRBD2 matching over 14 bases. The CDR3 is 21 residues long. Germline trimming cut 0 bases from V and 2 bases from J; bases unmatched to any gene: 11. CDR3 region: CASSLALGTSGRYHNTGELFF. In DNA form, the CDR3 reads TGTGCCAGCAGTTTAGCGCTTGGGACTAGCGGGAGATATCATAACACCGGGGAGCTGTTTTTT.

This clonotype was seen ten or more times. This chain joins TRBV7-6 and TRBJ2-7; unclear D gene. The germline gives CDR1 SGHVS, CDR2 FNYEAQ. CDR3 length: 12 amino acids. Deletions cut 4 bases from V and 3 bases from J, with 7 bases between. CDR3 loop: CASSSKFYEQYF. The CDR3 nucleotides are TGTGCCAGCAGCTCAAAGTTCTACGAGCAGTACTTC.

This clonotype was found a few times. The chain is built from TRBV13 and TRBJ2-1, with a weak D call TRBD1 (6 bases). Germline loops: CDR1 PRHDT, CDR2 FYEKMQ (reference sequence). Trimming took 0 bases from V and 10 from J, leaving 13 bases between them. The CDR3 has 14 amino acids. CDR3 loop: CASSLGTGPGEQFF. The CDR3 region has the DNA TGTGCCAGCAGCTTAGGCACAGGGCCAGGAGAGCAGTTCTTC.

The gene calls are TRBV2 and TRBJ2-7; D unresolved. This CDR3 spans 12 amino acids. Trimming stripped 4 bases from V and 6 bases from J, with 10 bases between. Germline V gene lookup returns CDR1 SNHLY and CDR2 FYNNEI. The CDR3 spells CASSGTFGEQYF. CDR3 nucleotides: TGTGCCAGCAGTGGGACCTTCGGCGAGCAGTACTTC.

The chain recombines TRBV20-1 with TRBJ1-3; no firm D call. Germline CDR1 is DFQATT and CDR2 is SNEGSKA (reference sequence). The CDR3 contains 16 residues. Trimming left V 3 bases short and J 3 bases short, with 18 bases between. The chain's CDR3 is CSARNLERADGNTIYF. The CDR3 DNA follows: TGCAGTGCTAGGAATTTGGAGCGGGCTGATGGAAACACCATATATTTT.

The table lists this clonotype with many counts. CDR3: CSVEVGDFPYEQYF. The CDR3 DNA is TGCAGCGTTGAAGTCGGGGACTTCCCCTACGAGCAGTACTTC. This chain connects TRBV29-1 to TRBJ2-7, with TRBD2 as a possible D gene (6 bases). The V gene lost 1 base and the J gene lost 2 bases, with 12 bases spanning the gap. This CDR3 spans 14 amino acids. From germline, CDR1 is SQVTM and CDR2 ANQGSEA.

As for this clonotype: It may be a read error: a sequence one base away is much more abundant. This chain connects TRBV28 to TRBJ2-2, with D possibly being TRBD1 or TRBD2 (5 bases each). Germline CDR1 MDHEN, CDR2 SYDVKM. The CDR3 length is 16 residues. The CDR3 DNA is TGTGCCAGCAGTTTGAGTACGGGGACGAACACCGGGGAGCTGTTATTT. Its translation: CASSLSTGTNTGELLF.

V is TRBV5-6 and J is TRBJ2-1; D gene uncertain. Germline values: CDR1 SGHDT, CDR2 YYEEEE. V was clipped by 4 bases and J by 6 bases, with 17 bases between them. This CDR3 comprises 15 residues. The CDR3 loop reads CASSPGSLPPNEQFF. The CDR3 bases are TGTGCCAGCAGCCCCGGGTCCCTTCCCCCCAATGAGCAGTTCTTC. Using reference TRBV5-6 and TRBJ2-1 for the parts outside the CDR3, the full variable domain is DAGVTQSPTHLIKTRGQQVTLRCSPKSGHDTVSWYQQALGQGPQFIFQYYEEEERQRGNFPDRFSGHQFPNYSSELNVNALLLGDSALYLCASSPGSLPPNEQFFGPGTRLTVL.

This clonotype was observed a few times. The chain links TRBV5-6 to TRBJ2-1; 7 bases fit TRBD2. In germline, CDR1 is SGHDT, CDR2 YYEEEE. The V and J ends lost 7 bases and 4 bases, in that order; junction bases with no gene match: 8. The CDR3 has 14 residues. The CDR3 region has the DNA TGTGCCAGCTTGGCGGGGGTCGGGTACAATGAGCAGTTCTTC. It yields the protein CASLAGVGYNEQFF.

There are many counts of this clonotype. V is TRBV4-1 and J is TRBJ1-5, with a possible D match to TRBD1 (6 bases). CDR1 and CDR2 from the germline V gene are MGHRA and YSYEKL. The CDR3 covers 14 residues. V dropped 1 base and J dropped 11 bases, with 15 bases sitting between them. CDR3 amino acids: CASSQVNRDIAQHF. The DNA for the CDR3 is TGCGCCAGCAGCCAAGTCAACAGGGACATAGCCCAGCATTTT.

This clonotype was counted ten times or more. The chain couples TRBV11-2 to TRBJ2-5; D remains unclear. The V end was cut by 1 base, the J end by 5 bases, with 5 bases between. This CDR3 is 12 amino acids long. CDR1 SGHAT and CDR2 FQNNGV come from the germline V gene. The CDR3 DNA sequence: TGTGCCAGCAGCTTAGGGCCTGAGACCCAGTACTTC. Protein sequence: CASSLGPETQYF.

This clonotype was picked up many times. V and J are TRBV7-2 and TRBJ2-7; D remains unclear. Trimming left V 3 bases short and J 2 bases short, with 11 bases between. The germline V gene has CDR1 SGHTA and CDR2 FQGNSA. This CDR3 comprises 14 residues. CDR3 region: CASSFGAWAYEQYF. CDR3 nucleotide sequence: TGTGCCAGCAGCTTCGGTGCTTGGGCCTACGAGCAGTACTTC. Based on the CDR3 plus reference TRBV7-2 and TRBJ2-7, the full variable domain is GAGVSQSPSNKVTEKGKDVELRCDPISGHTALYWYRQSLGQGLEFLIYFQGNSAPDKSGLPSDRFSAERTGGSVSTLTIQRTQQEDSAVYLCASSFGAWAYEQYFGPGTRLTVT.

This clonotype has a count of ten or more. The V gene is TRBV6-2 or TRBV6-3, the J gene TRBJ2-7, with 7 bases fitting TRBD1. Germline V gene lookup returns CDR1 MNHEY and CDR2 SVGEGT. V gave up 6 bases and J gave up 3 bases; unmatched junction bases: 2. The CDR3 is 12 amino acids. CDR3 bases: TGTGCCAGCAGCTACAGGGGCTACGAGCAGTACTTC. As protein: CASSYRGYEQYF.

A few counts support this clonotype. The gene calls are TRBV7-3 and TRBJ2-3, with D unclear. The V end lost 2 bases, the J end lost 3 bases, and 12 bases lay between the germline ends. This CDR3 has 15 amino acids. CDR1 and CDR2 (germline): SGHTA, FQGTGA. The CDR3 region has the DNA TGTGCCAGCAGCTTATGGGCTAGTACTACAGATACGCAGTATTTT. It translates to CASSLWASTTDTQYF.

This clonotype came up a few times. The chain uses TRBV7-2 and TRBJ2-3; 9 nucleotides agree with TRBD2. The CDR3 has 18 residues. V was pared by 4 bases and J by 2 bases, with 13 bases of the junction left unmatched. CDR1 is SGHTA and CDR2 is FQGNSA in the germline V gene. The DNA of the CDR3 is TGTGCCAGCAGCTCGCCCGCTAGCGGGGTATTTGTCACAGATACGCAGTATTTT. Its translation: CASSSPASGVFVTDTQYF.